The clone carrying this T cell receptor beta chain came up a few times. Its antigen is unidentified. Germline V gene lookup returns CDR1 SGHRS and CDR2 YFSETQ. V gave up 0 bases and J gave up 7 bases; unmatched junction bases: 7. This CDR3 region has 14 residues. This record belongs to a study of blood T cells in healthy people across ages. Through a sample-barcoded 5' primer and a J-beta primer mix, a second PCR was run for roughly 7 to 12 cycles. TCRdb re-called the 5' RACE reads through MiXCR, storing one row per CDR3 protein. The sample holds over a million distinct CDR3 sequences; 20% to 25% are singletons and the top ten take around 0.75%. Study-level points and caveats: The long-lived group displayed more naive CD4+ cells, plus higher diversity, than the aged donors did.

The data were also submitted as part of a second study, on T cells of mothers and their children.

The material sequenced was blood. The TCR comes from a girl aged 2 to 10 in good health. The J gene is TRBJ2-7, the V gene TRBV5-1; 7 bases map to TRBD1. In DNA form, the CDR3 reads TGCGCCAGCAGCTTGGGGGACAGTTCGGGGGAGCAGTACTTC. It yields the protein CASSLGDSSGEQYF.